The 27 T cell receptor beta chains below all came from one sample that was sequenced in a study of cytomegalovirus exposure and HLA in healthy donors. The PCR was carried out with 60 Vbeta primers and 13 Jbeta primers. Repertoires were generated with immunoSEQ multiplex PCR, while TCRdb's copy carries only in-frame clones and drops some. The sample lists around 200,000 clones, around 83% occurring once. What was sequenced was PBMCs. The origin of the receptors is a woman in her forties or fifties in good health and CMV-seropositive.

The J gene is TRBJ1-2, the V gene TRBV6-5; tentatively, D is TRBD1 (5 bases). V lost 6 bases and J 8 bases, leaving 16 bases between the germline ends. CDR3 size: 13 residues. CDR1 is MNHEY and CDR2 is SVGAGI in the germline V gene. Here the CDR3 reads CASSRGTSYGYTF. CDR3 DNA sequence: TGTGCCAGCAGCCGAGGGACTTCTTACGGCTACACCTTC.

This chain uses TRBV30 with TRBJ1-1; D not resolved. The CDR3 is 15 amino acids. V lost 1 base, J lost 4 bases, and 16 bases lay in between. The germline V gene has CDR1 GTSNPN and CDR2 SVGIG (reference sequence). The CDR3 loop reads CAWSDTLNGATEAFF. In nucleotides, the CDR3 is TGTGCCTGGAGTGACACATTAAATGGAGCCACTGAAGCTTTCTTT.

This clone was observed a few times. The chain couples TRBV7-2 to TRBJ2-3; D is possibly TRBD2 (6 bases). The V gene's germline CDR1 is SGHTA and CDR2 FQGNSA. V shed 3 bases and J shed 1 base, with 14 bases lying between them. This CDR3 has 16 amino acids. CDR3 sequence (DNA): TGTGCCAGCAGCTTTTTTGGCGGGGTTGGCACAGATACGCAGTATTTT. Translating it yields CASSFFGGVGTDTQYF. Variable domain in full (rest from reference TRBV7-2 and TRBJ2-3): GAGVSQSPSNKVTEKGKDVELRCDPISGHTALYWYRQSLGQGLEFLIYFQGNSAPDKSGLPSDRFSAERTGGSVSTLTIQRTQQEDSAVYLCASSFFGGVGTDTQYFGPGTRLTVL.

Notes on this clone: Within the sample, other DNA sequences also encode this same CDR3. CDR3 amino acids: CASSLTGGYEQYF. CDR3 coding DNA: TGTGCCAGCAGCTTAACAGGGGGCTACGAGCAGTACTTC. The chain has TRBV7-6 and TRBJ2-7; 8 bases agree with TRBD1. This CDR3 comprises 13 residues. Germline V gene lookup returns CDR1 SGHVS and CDR2 FNYEAQ. V trimming: 2 bases; J trimming: 3 bases; junction bases outside the gene matches: 0.

The chain carries TRBV9 and TRBJ1-1; D perhaps matches TRBD1 (5 bases). Trimming took 4 bases from V and 0 from J, leaving 13 bases between them. The CDR3 length is 15 residues. Germline CDR1 is SGDLS and CDR2 is YYNGEE. CDR3 DNA: TGTGCCAGCAGCCCTCGACAGAGAATGAACACTGAAGCTTTCTTT. This codes for CASSPRQRMNTEAFF.

The chain has TRBV15 and TRBJ2-7; TRBD1 agrees at 11 bases. The CDR3 has 16 residues. From germline, CDR1 is LNHNV and CDR2 YYDKDF (reference sequence). The J segment lost 7 bases and the V segment lost 2 bases, leaving 10 bases of the junction unmatched. The CDR3 is CATSRPLRDRGGEQYF. In DNA form, the CDR3 reads TGTGCCACCAGCAGACCTCTCCGGGACAGGGGGGGAGAGCAGTACTTC.

The J gene is TRBJ2-5, the V gene TRBV5-4, with TRBD2 matching over 8 bases. This CDR3 region has 15 residues. Germline V lookup: CDR1 SGHNT, CDR2 YYREEE (reference sequence). V dropped 2 bases and J dropped 4; count of bases not matched to a gene: 7. In DNA, the CDR3 is TGTGCCAGCAGCTTCGGGGGGGCTGTAGGAGAGACCCAGTACTTC. Amino acid sequence: CASSFGGAVGETQYF.

This clone was seen only once. The chain is built from TRBV10-3 and TRBJ1-1; D gene ambiguous. Germline V CDR1 and CDR2: ENHRY, SYGVKD. Trimming stripped 0 bases from V and 5 bases from J, with 16 bases between. The CDR3 is 16 residues long. The CDR3 spells CAISESIQPFGTEAFF. The CDR3 bases are TGTGCCATCAGTGAGTCGATACAGCCATTTGGGACTGAAGCTTTCTTT.

This chain links TRBV5-1 with TRBJ1-2; D is perhaps TRBD1 (6 bases). This CDR3 has 14 amino acids. Germline V lookup: CDR1 SGHRS, CDR2 YFSETQ. With 7 bases removed from V and 6 bases from J, the gap between germline ends came to 19 bases. CDR3 residues: CASHGQSSWDGYTF. In nucleotides, the CDR3 is TGCGCCAGCCACGGACAGAGCTCTTGGGATGGCTACACCTTC.

The gene calls are TRBV18 and TRBJ1-4; a weak D match, TRBD1 (5 bases). V lost 2 bases and J lost 5, with 12 bases in between. The CDR3 extends over 15 amino acids. CDR1 KGHSH and CDR2 LQKENI come from the germline V gene. The CDR3 loop reads CASSPAGLTNEKLFF. Written as DNA, the CDR3 is TGTGCCAGCTCACCAGCAGGGTTAACGAATGAAAAACTGTTTTTT.

The V and J genes are TRBV7-8 and TRBJ2-3; D is undetermined. The V gene's germline CDR1 is SGHVS and CDR2 FQNEAQ. V lost 5 bases, J lost 0 bases, and 6 bases lay in between. This CDR3 contains 13 residues. CDR3 sequence (DNA): TGTGCCAGCAGCCTCCAGAGCACAGATACGCAGTATTTT. Its protein is CASSLQSTDTQYF.

The chain combines TRBV5-1 with TRBJ1-5; TRBD1 agrees at 7 bases. The V gene's germline CDR1 is SGHRS and CDR2 YFSETQ. Trimming took 0 bases from V and 4 from J; bases not matched to a gene: 4. The length of the CDR3 is 15 residues. CDR3 DNA sequence: TGCGCCAGCAGCTTGGACAGGGGCCCGAATCAGCCCCAGCATTTT. Translation gives CASSLDRGPNQPQHF. The full variable domain, rest sourced from reference TRBV5-1 and TRBJ1-5, is KAGVTQTPRYLIKTRGQQVTLSCSPISGHRSVSWYQQTPGQGLQFLFEYFSETQRNKGNFPGRFSGRQFSNSRSEMNVSTLELGDSALYLCASSLDRGPNQPQHFGDGTRLSIL.

The V call is TRBV30, the J call TRBJ1-4, with TRBD1 matching over 10 bases. CDR1 GTSNPN and CDR2 SVGIG come from the germline V gene (reference sequence). Trimming removed 4 bases from V and 8 bases from J; junction bases left unmatched: 4. This CDR3 is built from 13 residues. DNA for the CDR3: TGTGCCTGGACGGGACAGGGGTTAGAAAAACTGTTTTTT. As protein: CAWTGQGLEKLFF.

The V call is TRBV6-6, the J call TRBJ1-2; a possible D gene is TRBD1 (6 bases). Germline lookup yields CDR1 MNHNY and CDR2 SVGAGI (reference sequence). This CDR3 comprises 13 residues. Trimming removed 5 bases from V and 4 bases from J, with 11 bases in between. Written as DNA, the CDR3 is TGTGCCAGCAGTGGGGGCAGGTCCTATGGCTACACCTTC. Its translation: CASSGGRSYGYTF.

The genes are TRBV29-1 and TRBJ1-1; D remains ambiguous. This CDR3 has 12 residues. V was shortened by 4 bases and J by 1 base, with 7 bases between the two germline ends. Germline V CDR1 and CDR2: SQVTM, ANQGSEA. The CDR3 nucleotides are TGCAGCGTTGTACCAGAGAACACTGAAGCTTTCTTT. Its translation is CSVVPENTEAFF.

V usage is TRBV5-8 and J usage is TRBJ2-7, with TRBD2 matching 7 bases. J lost 5 bases, V lost 5 bases, and 13 bases had no gene match. Germline CDR1 is SGHTS and CDR2 is YDEGEE. This CDR3 region has 15 residues. The CDR3 here is CASRLRLASVHEQYF. The CDR3 DNA reads as TGTGCCAGCAGGCTCCGACTAGCATCCGTCCACGAGCAGTACTTC.

This clone has only a few counts. The chain recombines TRBV30 with TRBJ1-5; weak D call: TRBD1 (6 bases). Germline V gives CDR1 GTSNPN, CDR2 SVGIG (reference sequence). The CDR3 is 16 amino acids. Trimming left V 3 bases short and J 5 bases short, with 20 bases between. The CDR3 sequence is CAWRRGPLYSHQPQHF. CDR3 bases: TGTGCCTGGAGGCGGGGGCCCTTGTACTCCCATCAGCCCCAGCATTTT.

This chain connects TRBV6-5 to TRBJ2-2; no clear D gene. The germline gives CDR1 MNHEY, CDR2 SVGAGI. This CDR3 comprises 13 residues. Between the trimmed V and J ends, which lost 3 bases and 5 bases, there was a span of 7 bases. In DNA, the CDR3 is TGTGCCAGCAGTTATCCCCTGACCGGGGAGCTGTTTTTT. Its translation: CASSYPLTGELFF.

V gene TRBV30 combines with J gene TRBJ1-3; D is uncertain. V was cut by 3 bases and J by 0 bases, with 12 bases left in between. The CDR3 sequence is 15 residues long. Germline CDR1 and CDR2: GTSNPN and SVGIG (reference sequence). As DNA, the CDR3 is TGTGCCTGGAGCCTCGGGATATCCTCTGGAAACACCATATATTTT. Protein product: CAWSLGISSGNTIYF.

In its sample, this clone was seen once. The chain joins TRBV7-9 to TRBJ2-3; D possibly corresponds to TRBD1 (6 bases). The V end lost 0 bases, the J end lost 4 bases, and 17 bases lay between the germline ends. The length of the CDR3 is 17 residues. Germline V gives CDR1 SEHNR, CDR2 FQNEAQ (reference sequence). The CDR3, as DNA: TGTGCCAGCAGCTTAGCGCTTATCCAGACAGGACCAGATACGCAGTATTTT. Its translation is CASSLALIQTGPDTQYF.

J is TRBJ1-5 and V is TRBV29-1; TRBD1 might be the D (6 bases). V gave up 7 bases and J gave up 0 bases, with 22 bases separating them. This CDR3 has 17 amino acids. CDR1 is SQVTM and CDR2 is ANQGSEA in the germline V gene. The CDR3 region is CSARIWSGDYSNQPQHF. The CDR3 DNA reads TGCAGCGCCCGGATCTGGTCAGGGGATTATAGCAATCAGCCCCAGCATTTT.

This clone was recorded only once. The chain uses TRBV14 and TRBJ2-7; D possibly corresponds to TRBD2 (5 bases). Germline CDR1 SGHDN, CDR2 FVKESK. The germline V and J ends were trimmed by 0 bases and 3 bases, with 9 bases remaining between them. The CDR3 totals 14 residues. The CDR3 is CASSQDFGLYEQYF. CDR3 DNA sequence: TGTGCCAGCAGCCAAGATTTCGGACTCTACGAGCAGTACTTC.

The CDR3 here is CSAPRGQGEVDTSNTGELFF. CDR3 bases: TGCAGCGCCCCCCGGGGACAGGGGGAGGTTGATACCTCGAACACCGGGGAGCTGTTTTTT. The V gene is TRBV29-1, the J gene TRBJ2-2; TRBD1 agrees at 11 bases. The germline V gene has CDR1 SQVTM and CDR2 ANQGSEA. The CDR3 covers 20 residues. Unmatched junction bases numbered 19, after V lost 7 bases and J lost 0 bases.

This clone was found a few times. The chain joins TRBV5-6 to TRBJ1-2; 7 nucleotides agree with TRBD1. CDR1 SGHDT and CDR2 YYEEEE come from the germline V gene. The CDR3 spans 13 residues. V shed 4 bases, J shed 7 bases, and the junction held 7 bases outside the gene matches. CDR3 loop: CASSLDRVVGYTF. CDR3 in DNA: TGTGCCAGCAGCCTCGACAGGGTTGTTGGCTACACCTTC.

This sequence joins TRBV15 and TRBJ2-7; the D gene is possibly TRBD1 (5 bases). This CDR3 contains 14 residues. Per germline, CDR1 LNHNV and CDR2 YYDKDF (reference sequence). V gave up 0 bases and J gave up 1 base, with 7 bases separating them. The CDR3 nucleotides read TGTGCCACCAGCAGAGAGCGGACATCCTACGAGCAGTACTTC. Its translation: CATSRERTSYEQYF.

V usage is TRBV28 and J usage is TRBJ1-1; TRBD1 matches at 8 bases. The trim removed 5 bases at V and 4 bases at J, leaving 9 bases unmatched. Germline V gene sequence: CDR1 MDHEN, CDR2 SYDVKM. The CDR3 runs 15 residues. CDR3 in amino acids: CASSIIGQGSTEAFF. DNA of the CDR3: TGTGCCAGCAGTATCATCGGACAGGGTAGCACTGAAGCTTTCTTT. The full variable domain, its missing parts supplied by reference TRBV28 and TRBJ1-1, is DVKVTQSSRYLVKRTGEKVFLECVQDMDHENMFWYRQDPGLGLRLIYFSYDVKMKEKGDIPEGYSVSREKKERFSLILESASTNQTSMYLCASSIIGQGSTEAFFGQGTRLTVV.

Concerning this clone: Other DNA sequences in this sample translate to the same CDR3. The CDR3: CASSILNQPQHF. The CDR3 DNA is TGTGCCAGTAGTATACTGAATCAGCCCCAGCATTTT. The rearrangement uses TRBV19 and TRBJ1-5; D is undetermined. Germline CDR1 LNHDA, CDR2 SQIVND (reference sequence). V was trimmed by 2 bases and J by 4 bases, leaving 3 bases between them. CDR3 length: 12 amino acids. Based on the CDR3 plus reference TRBV19 and TRBJ1-5, the full variable domain is DGGITQSPKYLFRKEGQNVTLSCEQNLNHDAMYWYRQDPGQGLRLIYYSQIVNDFQKGDIAEGYSVSREKKESFPLTVTSAQKNPTAFYLCASSILNQPQHFGDGTRLSIL.